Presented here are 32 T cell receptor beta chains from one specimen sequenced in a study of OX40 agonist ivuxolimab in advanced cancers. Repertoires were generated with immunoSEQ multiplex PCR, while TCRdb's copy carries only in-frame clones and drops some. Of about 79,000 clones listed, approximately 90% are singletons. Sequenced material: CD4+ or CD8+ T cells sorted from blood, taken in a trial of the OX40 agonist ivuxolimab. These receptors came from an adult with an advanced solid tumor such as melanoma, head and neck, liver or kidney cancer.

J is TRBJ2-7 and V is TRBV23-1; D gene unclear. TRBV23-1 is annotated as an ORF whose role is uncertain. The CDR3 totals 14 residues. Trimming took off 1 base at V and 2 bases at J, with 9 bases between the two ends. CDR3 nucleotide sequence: TGCGCCAGCAGTCAATGGAAAGGGACCTACGAGCAGTACTTC. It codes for CASSQWKGTYEQYF.

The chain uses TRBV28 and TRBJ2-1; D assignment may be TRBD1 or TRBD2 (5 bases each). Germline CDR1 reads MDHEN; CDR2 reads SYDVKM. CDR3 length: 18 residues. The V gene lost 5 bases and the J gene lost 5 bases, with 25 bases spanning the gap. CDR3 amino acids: CASSRKPAWGNRHNEQFF. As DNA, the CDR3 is TGTGCCAGCAGTCGAAAACCAGCGTGGGGGAACCGGCACAATGAGCAGTTCTTC. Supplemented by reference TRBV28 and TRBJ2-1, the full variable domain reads DVKVTQSSRYLVKRTGEKVFLECVQDMDHENMFWYRQDPGLGLRLIYFSYDVKMKEKGDIPEGYSVSREKKERFSLILESASTNQTSMYLCASSRKPAWGNRHNEQFFGPGTRLTVL.

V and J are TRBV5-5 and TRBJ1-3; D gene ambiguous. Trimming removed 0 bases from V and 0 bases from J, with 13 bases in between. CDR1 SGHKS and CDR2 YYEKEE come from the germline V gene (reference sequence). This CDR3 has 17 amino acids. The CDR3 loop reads CASSLAGRVNSGNTIYF. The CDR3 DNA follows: TGTGCCAGCAGCTTGGCCGGTAGGGTGAACTCTGGAAACACCATATATTTT.

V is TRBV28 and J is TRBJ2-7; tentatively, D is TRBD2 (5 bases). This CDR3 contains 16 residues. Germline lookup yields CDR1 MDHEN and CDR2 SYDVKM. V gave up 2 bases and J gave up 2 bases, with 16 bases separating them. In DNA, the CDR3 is TGTGCCAGCAGTTTAAGAGGGTGGCCTCTTCCCTACGAGCAGTACTTC. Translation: CASSLRGWPLPYEQYF.

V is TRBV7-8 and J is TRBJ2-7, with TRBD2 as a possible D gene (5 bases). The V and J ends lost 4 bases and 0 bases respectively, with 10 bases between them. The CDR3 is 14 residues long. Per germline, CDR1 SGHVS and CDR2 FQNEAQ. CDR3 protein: CASSSLETSYEQYF. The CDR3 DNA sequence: TGTGCCAGCAGCTCACTAGAAACCTCCTACGAGCAGTACTTC.

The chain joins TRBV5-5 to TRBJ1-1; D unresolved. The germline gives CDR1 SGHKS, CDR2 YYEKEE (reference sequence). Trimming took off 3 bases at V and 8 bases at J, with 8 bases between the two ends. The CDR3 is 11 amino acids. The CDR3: CASSWAREAFF. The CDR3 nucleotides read TGTGCCAGCAGCTGGGCCAGGGAAGCTTTCTTT. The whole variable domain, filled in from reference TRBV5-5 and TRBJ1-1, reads DAGVTQSPTHLIKTRGQQVTLRCSPISGHKSVSWYQQVLGQGPQFIFQYYEKEERGRGNFPDRFSARQFPNYSSELNVNALLLGDSALYLCASSWAREAFFGQGTRLTVV.

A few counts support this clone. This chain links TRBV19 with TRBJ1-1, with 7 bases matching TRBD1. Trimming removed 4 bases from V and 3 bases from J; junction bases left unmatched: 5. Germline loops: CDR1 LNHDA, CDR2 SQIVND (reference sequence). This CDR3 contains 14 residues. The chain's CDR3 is CASSNRGRDTEAFF. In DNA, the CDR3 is TGTGCCAGTAGTAACAGGGGAAGGGACACTGAAGCTTTCTTT.

Here the CDR3 DNA reads TGTGCCATCAGTGAGTCGAGGCGTACGAGGTCCGGAAACACCATATATTTT. This encodes CAISESRRTRSGNTIYF. The chain employs TRBV10-3 and TRBJ1-3; D gene ambiguous. CDR3 length: 17 residues. Between the trimmed V and J ends, which lost 0 bases and 4 bases, there was a span of 16 bases. Germline V gives CDR1 ENHRY, CDR2 SYGVKD.

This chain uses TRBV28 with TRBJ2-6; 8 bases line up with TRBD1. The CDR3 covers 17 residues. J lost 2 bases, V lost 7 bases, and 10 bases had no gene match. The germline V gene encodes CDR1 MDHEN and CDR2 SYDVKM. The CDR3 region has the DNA TGTGCCAGCACCGACGGGGACAGGTGGGCTGGGGCCAACGTCCTGACTTTC. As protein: CASTDGDRWAGANVLTF.

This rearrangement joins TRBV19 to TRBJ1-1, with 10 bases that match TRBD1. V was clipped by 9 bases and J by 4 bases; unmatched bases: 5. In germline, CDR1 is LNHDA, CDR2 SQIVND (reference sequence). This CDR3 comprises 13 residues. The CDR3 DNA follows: TGTGCCAGCCTCGGACAGGGGGGCACTGAAGCTTTCTTT. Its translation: CASLGQGGTEAFF. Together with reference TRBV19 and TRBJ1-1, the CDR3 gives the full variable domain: DGGITQSPKYLFRKEGQNVTLSCEQNLNHDAMYWYRQDPGQGLRLIYYSQIVNDFQKGDIAEGYSVSREKKESFPLTVTSAQKNPTAFYLCASLGQGGTEAFFGQGTRLTVV.

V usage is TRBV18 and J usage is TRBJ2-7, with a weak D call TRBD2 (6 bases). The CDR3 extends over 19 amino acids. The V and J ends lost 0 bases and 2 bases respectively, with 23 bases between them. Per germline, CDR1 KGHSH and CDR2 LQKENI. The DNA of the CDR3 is TGTGCCAGCTCACCACCGGGTCGGAGCGGGCCCTCTTCAACCTACGAGCAGTACTTC. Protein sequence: CASSPPGRSGPSSTYEQYF.

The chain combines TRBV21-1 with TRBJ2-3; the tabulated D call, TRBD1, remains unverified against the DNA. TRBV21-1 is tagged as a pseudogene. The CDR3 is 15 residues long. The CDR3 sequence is CASSNLAGGPDTQYF. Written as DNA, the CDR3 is TGTGCCAGCAGCAACCTGGCAGGGGGCCCAGATACGCAGTATTTT.

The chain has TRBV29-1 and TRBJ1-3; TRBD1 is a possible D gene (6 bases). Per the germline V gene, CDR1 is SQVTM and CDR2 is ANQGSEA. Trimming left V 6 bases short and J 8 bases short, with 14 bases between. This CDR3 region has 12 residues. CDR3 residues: CSVDSGDDTIYF. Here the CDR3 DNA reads TGCAGCGTCGACTCAGGGGATGACACCATATATTTT.

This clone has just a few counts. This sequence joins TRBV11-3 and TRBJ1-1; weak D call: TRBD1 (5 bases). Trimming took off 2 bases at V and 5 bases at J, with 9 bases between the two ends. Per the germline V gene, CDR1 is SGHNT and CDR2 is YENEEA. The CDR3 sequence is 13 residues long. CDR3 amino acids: CASSLRGWTEAFF. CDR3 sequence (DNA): TGTGCCAGCAGCTTAAGGGGATGGACTGAAGCTTTCTTT. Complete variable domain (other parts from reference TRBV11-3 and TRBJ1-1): EAGVVQSPRYKIIEKKQPVAFWCNPISGHNTLYWYLQNLGQGPELLIRYENEEAVDDSQLPKDRFSAERLKGVDSTLKIQPAELGDSAVYLCASSLRGWTEAFFGQGTRLTVV.

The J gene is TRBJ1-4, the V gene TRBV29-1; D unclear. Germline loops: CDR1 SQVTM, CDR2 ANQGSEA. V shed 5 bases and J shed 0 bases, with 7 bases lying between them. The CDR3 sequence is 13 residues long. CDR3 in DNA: TGCAGCGTTCGGGTCGCAACTAATGAAAAACTGTTTTTT. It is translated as CSVRVATNEKLFF.

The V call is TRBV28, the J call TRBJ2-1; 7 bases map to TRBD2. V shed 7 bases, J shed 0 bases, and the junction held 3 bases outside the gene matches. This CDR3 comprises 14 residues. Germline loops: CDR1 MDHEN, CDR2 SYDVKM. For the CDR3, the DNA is TGTGCCAGCATTGGCGGGGGCTCCTACAATGAGCAGTTCTTC. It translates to CASIGGGSYNEQFF.

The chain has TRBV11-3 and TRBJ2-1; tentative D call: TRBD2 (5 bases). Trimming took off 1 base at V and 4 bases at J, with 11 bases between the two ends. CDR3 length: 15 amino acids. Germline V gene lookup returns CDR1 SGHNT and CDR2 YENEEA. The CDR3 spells CASSLGLAAYNEQFF. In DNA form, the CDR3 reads TGTGCCAGCAGCTTAGGTCTAGCTGCTTACAATGAGCAGTTCTTC. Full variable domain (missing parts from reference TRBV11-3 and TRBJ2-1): EAGVVQSPRYKIIEKKQPVAFWCNPISGHNTLYWYLQNLGQGPELLIRYENEEAVDDSQLPKDRFSAERLKGVDSTLKIQPAELGDSAVYLCASSLGLAAYNEQFFGPGTRLTVL.

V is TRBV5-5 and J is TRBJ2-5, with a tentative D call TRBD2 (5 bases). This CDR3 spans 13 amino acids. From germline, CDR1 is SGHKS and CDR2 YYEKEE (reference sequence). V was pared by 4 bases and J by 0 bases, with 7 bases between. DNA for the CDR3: TGTGCCAGCAGCCGGGGTCACCAAGAGACCCAGTACTTC. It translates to CASSRGHQETQYF.

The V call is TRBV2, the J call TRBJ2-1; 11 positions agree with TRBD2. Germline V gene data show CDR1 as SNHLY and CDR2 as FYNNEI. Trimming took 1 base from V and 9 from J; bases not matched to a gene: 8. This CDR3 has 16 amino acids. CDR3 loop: CASSEVSLAGVGEQFF. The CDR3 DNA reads TGTGCCAGCAGTGAAGTTTCACTAGCGGGAGTGGGTGAGCAGTTCTTC.

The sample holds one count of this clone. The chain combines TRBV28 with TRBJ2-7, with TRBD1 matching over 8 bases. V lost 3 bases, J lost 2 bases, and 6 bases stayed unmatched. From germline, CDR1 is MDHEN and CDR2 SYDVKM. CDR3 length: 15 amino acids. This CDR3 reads CASSLWDRSTYEQYF. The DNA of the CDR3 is TGTGCCAGCAGTTTGTGGGACAGGAGCACCTACGAGCAGTACTTC.

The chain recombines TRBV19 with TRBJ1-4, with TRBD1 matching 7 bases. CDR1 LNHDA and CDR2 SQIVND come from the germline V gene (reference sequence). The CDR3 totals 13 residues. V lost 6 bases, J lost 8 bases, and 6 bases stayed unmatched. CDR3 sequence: CASSRGSREKLFF. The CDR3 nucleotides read TGTGCCAGTAGCAGGGGGTCCAGGGAAAAACTGTTTTTT.

The CDR3 region is CASSIVGADTQYF. The CDR3 DNA is TGTGCCAGTAGTATAGTGGGAGCAGATACGCAGTATTTT. The V call is TRBV19, the J call TRBJ2-3, with a possible D match to TRBD2 (5 bases). V lost 1 base and J 4 bases, leaving 6 bases between the germline ends. Germline V gene lookup returns CDR1 LNHDA and CDR2 SQIVND (reference sequence). This CDR3 contains 13 residues.

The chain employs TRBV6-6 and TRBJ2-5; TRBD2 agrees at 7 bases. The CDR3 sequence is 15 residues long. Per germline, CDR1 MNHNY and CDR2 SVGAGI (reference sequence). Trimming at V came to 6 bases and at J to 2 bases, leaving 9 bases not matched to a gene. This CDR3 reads CASRSGGSGQETQYF. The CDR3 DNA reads TGTGCCAGCAGGTCTGGCGGGAGTGGACAAGAGACCCAGTACTTC.

CDR3 in DNA: TGTGCCACTCGAGGAACGTTGGACAGGGACTATGGCTACACCTTC. Translation: CATRGTLDRDYGYTF. The V call is TRBV19, the J call TRBJ1-2, with 8 bases matching TRBD1. The CDR3 has 15 amino acids. CDR1 and CDR2 (germline): LNHDA, SQIVND (reference sequence). V was clipped by 10 bases and J by 3 bases; unmatched bases: 13.

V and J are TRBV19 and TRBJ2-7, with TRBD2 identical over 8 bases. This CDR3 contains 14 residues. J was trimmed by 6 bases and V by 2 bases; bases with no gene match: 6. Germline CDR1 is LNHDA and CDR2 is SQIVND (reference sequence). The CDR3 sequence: CASSIREGHFEQYF. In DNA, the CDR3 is TGTGCCAGTAGTATACGGGAGGGCCACTTCGAGCAGTACTTC.

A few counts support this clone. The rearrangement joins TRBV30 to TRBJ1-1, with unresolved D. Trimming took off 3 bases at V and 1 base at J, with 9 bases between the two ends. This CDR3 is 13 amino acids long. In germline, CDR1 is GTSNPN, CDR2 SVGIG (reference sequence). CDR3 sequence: CAWRKAPNTEAFF. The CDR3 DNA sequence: TGTGCCTGGAGGAAGGCGCCGAACACTGAAGCTTTCTTT.

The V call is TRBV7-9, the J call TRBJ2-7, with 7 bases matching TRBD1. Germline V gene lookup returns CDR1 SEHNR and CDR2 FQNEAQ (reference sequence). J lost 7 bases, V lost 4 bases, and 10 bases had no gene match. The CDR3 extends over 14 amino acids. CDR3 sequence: CASSSRYGTEEQYF. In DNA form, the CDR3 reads TGTGCCAGCAGCTCACGATACGGGACAGAAGAGCAGTACTTC.

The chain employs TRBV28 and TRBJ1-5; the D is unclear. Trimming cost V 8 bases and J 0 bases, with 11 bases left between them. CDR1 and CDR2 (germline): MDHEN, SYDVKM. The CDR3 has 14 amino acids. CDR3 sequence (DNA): TGTGCCAGCCAGATGGATTATAGCAATCAGCCCCAGCATTTT. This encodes CASQMDYSNQPQHF. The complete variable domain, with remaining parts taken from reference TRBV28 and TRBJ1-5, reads DVKVTQSSRYLVKRTGEKVFLECVQDMDHENMFWYRQDPGLGLRLIYFSYDVKMKEKGDIPEGYSVSREKKERFSLILESASTNQTSMYLCASQMDYSNQPQHFGDGTRLSIL.

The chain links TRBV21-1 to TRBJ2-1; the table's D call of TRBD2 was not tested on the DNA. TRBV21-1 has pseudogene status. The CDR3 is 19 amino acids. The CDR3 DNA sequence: TGTGCCAGCAGCAAAAGGCGCCGACTGGGACTAGCGGGAGGACTTGAGCAGTTCTTC. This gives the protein CASSKRRRLGLAGGLEQFF.

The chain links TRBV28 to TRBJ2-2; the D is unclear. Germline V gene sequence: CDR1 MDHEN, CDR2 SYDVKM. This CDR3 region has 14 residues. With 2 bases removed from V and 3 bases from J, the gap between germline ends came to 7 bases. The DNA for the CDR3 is TGTGCCAGCAGTTTACCGGAATACACCGGGGAGCTGTTTTTT. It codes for CASSLPEYTGELFF.

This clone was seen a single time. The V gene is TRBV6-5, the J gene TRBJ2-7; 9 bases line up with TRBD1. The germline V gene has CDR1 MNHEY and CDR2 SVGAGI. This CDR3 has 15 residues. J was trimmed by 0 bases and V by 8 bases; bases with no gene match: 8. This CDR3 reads CASSLGQGYSYEQYF. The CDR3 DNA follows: TGTGCCAGCTCTTTGGGACAGGGCTACTCCTACGAGCAGTACTTC.

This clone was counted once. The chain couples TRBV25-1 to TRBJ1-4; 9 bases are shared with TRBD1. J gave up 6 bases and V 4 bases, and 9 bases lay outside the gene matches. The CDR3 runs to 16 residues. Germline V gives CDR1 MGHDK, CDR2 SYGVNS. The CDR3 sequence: CASSARLQGAYEKLFF. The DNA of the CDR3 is TGTGCCAGCAGTGCCCGATTACAGGGGGCTTATGAAAAACTGTTTTTT.